Included here is one TCR beta chain sequence, with context. The CDR3 is 15 amino acids. Germline V gives CDR1 SGHTA, CDR2 FQGTGA. V was trimmed by 0 bases and J by 2 bases, leaving 10 bases between them. Unique molecular identifiers were built into the TCRbeta library. In TCRdb, the PCR reads were re-called with MiXCR into one record per CDR3 protein. This table holds a few hundred thousand distinct CDR3 sequences, about 9.5% found once. This sample is part of a study of T-cell reconstitution after alpha-beta-depleted transplantation in children. Sample: PBMCs, taken before TCRalphabeta/CD19-depleted stem cell transplant. This clonotype was obtained from a boy in the first two years of life with acute myeloid leukemia, due to receive a stem cell transplant. The rearrangement joins TRBV7-3 to TRBJ2-5; tentatively, D is TRBD1 or TRBD2 (5 bases each). CDR3 region: CASSLTGTAQETQYF. CDR3 DNA: TGTGCCAGCAGCTTAACTGGGACGGCGCAAGAGACCCAGTACTTC.